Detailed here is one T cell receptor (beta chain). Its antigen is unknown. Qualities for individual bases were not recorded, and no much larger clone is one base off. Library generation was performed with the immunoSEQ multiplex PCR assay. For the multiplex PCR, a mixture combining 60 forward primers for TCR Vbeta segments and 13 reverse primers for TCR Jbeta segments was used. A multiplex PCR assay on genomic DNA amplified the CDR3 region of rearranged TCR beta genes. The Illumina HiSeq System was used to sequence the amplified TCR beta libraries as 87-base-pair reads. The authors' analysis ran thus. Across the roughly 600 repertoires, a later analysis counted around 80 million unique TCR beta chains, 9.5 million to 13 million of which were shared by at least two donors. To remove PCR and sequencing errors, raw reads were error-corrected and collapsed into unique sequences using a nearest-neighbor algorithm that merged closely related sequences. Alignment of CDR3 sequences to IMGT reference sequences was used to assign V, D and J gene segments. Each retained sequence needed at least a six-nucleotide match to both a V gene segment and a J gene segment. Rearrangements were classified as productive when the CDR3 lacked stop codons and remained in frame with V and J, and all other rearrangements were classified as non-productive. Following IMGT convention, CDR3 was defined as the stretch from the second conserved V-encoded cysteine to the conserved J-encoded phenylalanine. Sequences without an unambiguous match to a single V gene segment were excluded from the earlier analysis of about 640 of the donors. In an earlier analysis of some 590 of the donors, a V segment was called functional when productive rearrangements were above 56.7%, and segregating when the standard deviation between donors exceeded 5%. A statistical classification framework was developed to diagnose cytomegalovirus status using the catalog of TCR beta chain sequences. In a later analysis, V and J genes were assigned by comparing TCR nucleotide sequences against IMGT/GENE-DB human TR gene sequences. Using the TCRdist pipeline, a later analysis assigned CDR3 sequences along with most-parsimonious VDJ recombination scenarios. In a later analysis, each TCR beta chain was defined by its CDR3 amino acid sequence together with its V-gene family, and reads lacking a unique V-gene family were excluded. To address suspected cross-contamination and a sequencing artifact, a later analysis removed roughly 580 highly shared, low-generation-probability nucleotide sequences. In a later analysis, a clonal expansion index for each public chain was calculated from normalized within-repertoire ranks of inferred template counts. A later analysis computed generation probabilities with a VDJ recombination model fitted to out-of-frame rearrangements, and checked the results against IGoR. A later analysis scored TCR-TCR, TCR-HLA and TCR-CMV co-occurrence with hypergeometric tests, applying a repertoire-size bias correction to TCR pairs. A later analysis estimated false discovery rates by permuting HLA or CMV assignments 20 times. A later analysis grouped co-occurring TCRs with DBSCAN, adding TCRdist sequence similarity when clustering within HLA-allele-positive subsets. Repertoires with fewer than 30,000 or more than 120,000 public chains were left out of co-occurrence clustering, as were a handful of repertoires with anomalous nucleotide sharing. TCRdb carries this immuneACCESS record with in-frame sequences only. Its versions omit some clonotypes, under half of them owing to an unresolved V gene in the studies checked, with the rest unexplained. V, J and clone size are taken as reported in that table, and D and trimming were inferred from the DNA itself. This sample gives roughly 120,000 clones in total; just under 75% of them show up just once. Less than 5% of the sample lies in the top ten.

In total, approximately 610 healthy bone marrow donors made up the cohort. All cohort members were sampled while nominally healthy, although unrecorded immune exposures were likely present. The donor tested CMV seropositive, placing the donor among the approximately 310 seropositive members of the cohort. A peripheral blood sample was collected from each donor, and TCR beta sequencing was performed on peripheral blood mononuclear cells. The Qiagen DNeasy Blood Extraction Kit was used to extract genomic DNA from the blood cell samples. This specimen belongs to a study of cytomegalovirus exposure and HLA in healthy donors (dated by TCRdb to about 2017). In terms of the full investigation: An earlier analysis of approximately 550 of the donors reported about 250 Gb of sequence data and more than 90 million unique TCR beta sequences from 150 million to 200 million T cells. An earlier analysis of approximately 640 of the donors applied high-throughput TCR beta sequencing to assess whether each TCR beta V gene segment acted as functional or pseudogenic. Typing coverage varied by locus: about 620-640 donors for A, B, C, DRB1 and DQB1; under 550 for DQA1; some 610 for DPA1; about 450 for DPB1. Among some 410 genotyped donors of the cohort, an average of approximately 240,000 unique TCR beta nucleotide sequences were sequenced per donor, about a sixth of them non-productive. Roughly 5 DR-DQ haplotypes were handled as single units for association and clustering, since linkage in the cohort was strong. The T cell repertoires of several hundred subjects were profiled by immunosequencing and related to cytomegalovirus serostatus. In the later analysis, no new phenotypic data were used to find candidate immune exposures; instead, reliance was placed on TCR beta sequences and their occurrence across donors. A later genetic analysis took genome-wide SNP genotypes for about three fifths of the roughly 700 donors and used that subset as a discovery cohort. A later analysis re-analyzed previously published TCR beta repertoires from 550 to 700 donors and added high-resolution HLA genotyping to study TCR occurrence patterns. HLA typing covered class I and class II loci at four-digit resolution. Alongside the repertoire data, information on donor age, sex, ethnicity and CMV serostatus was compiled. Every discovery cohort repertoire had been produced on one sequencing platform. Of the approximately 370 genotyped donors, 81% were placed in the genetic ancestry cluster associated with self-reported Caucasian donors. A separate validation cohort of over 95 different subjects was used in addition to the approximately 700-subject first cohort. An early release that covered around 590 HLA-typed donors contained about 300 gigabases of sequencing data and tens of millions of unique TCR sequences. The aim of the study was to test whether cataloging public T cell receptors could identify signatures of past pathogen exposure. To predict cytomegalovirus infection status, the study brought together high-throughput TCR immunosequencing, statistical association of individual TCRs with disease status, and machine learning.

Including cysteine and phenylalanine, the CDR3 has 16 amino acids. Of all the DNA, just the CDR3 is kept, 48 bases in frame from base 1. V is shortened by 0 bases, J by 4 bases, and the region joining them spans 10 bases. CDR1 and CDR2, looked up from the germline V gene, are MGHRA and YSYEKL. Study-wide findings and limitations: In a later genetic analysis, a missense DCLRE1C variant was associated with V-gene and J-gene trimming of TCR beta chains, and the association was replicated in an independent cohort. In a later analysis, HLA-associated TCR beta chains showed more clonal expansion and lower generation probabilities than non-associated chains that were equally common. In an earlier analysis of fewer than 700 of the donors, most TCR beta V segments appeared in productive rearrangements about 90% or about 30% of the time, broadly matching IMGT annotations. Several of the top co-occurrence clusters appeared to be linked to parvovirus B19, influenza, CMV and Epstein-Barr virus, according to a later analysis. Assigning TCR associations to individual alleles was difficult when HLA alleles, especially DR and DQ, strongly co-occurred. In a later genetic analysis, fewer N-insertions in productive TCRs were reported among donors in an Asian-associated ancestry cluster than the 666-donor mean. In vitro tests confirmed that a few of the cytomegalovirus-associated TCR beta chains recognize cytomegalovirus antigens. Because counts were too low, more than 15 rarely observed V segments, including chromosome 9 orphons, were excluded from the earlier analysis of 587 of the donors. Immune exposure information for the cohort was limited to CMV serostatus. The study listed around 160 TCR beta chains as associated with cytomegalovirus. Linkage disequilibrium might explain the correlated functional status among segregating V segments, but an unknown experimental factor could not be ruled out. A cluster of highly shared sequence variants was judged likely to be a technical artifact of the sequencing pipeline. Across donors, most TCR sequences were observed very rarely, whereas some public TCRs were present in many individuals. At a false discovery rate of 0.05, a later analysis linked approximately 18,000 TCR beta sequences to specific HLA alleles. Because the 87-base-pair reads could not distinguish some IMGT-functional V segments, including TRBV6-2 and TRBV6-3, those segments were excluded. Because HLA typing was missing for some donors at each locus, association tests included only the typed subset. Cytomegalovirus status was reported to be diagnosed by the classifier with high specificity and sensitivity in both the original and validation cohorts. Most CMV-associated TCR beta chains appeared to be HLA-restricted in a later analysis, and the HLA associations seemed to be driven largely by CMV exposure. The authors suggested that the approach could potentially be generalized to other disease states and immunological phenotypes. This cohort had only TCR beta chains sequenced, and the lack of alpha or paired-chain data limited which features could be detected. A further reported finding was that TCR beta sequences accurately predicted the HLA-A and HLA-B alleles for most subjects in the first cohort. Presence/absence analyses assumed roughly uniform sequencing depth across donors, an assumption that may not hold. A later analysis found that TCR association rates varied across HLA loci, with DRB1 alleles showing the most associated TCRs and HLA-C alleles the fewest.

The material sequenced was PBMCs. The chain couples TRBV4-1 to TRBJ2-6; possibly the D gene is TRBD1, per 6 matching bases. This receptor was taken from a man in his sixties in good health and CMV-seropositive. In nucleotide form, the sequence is TGCGCCAGCAGCCAAGAGAACAGGGTAGGGGCCAACGTCCTGACTTTC. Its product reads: CASSQENRVGANVLTF.